This T cell receptor (beta chain) was recorded in a study of blood T cell repertoires in COVID-19. The wider study: Sources were T cells, B-cell-depleted T cells, or PBMCs; the material itself was cDNA or gDNA.

The repertoire was sequenced with immunoSEQ multiplex PCR; TCRdb's copy has only in-frame clones and lacks some. Of roughly 340,000 clones listed, about 87% are singletons. Clinical history reported by participants formed the basis on which cohorts were assigned. CDR1 is GTSNPN, CDR2 SVGIG, per germline (reference sequence). V gave up 0 bases and J gave up 5 bases, with 8 bases separating them. CDR3 length equals 12 residues. The specimen was PBMCs or T cells enriched from blood (not recorded which). The chain uses TRBV30 and TRBJ2-7, with a possible D match to TRBD1 (5 bases). This TCR was recovered from a man between 35 and 55 years old in a cohort exposed to, infected with or recovered from COVID-19 (not recorded which). CDR3 in amino acids: CAWSVGVNEQYF. The DNA of the CDR3 is TGTGCCTGGAGTGTAGGGGTGAACGAGCAGTACTTC.